This T cell receptor beta chain was sequenced for a study of shared clonotypes between healthy human individuals. Study details: Per donor, three plates held CD4 naive cells, three held CD4 memory, two held CD8 naive and one held CD8 memory. The study, taken as a whole, reports: The four-donor shared clonotypes exceeded non-shared clonotypes in generation probability, with non-shared ones scoring lower.

Researchers ran the assay at a deep level. The protocol was immunoSEQ multiplex PCR, while the TCRdb copy is restricted to in-frame clones and leaves out a portion. The table lists just over 2,000,000 clones, 85% to 95% of them singletons. Germline loops: CDR1 SGHAT, CDR2 FQNNGV. The ends were cut back, 4 bases at V and 5 bases at J, with 15 bases in the middle. The CDR3 extends over 15 amino acids. Splitting the CD4+ cells yielded a CD45RA+ naive subset and a CD45RA-negative memory subset. Regarding this clone: What it binds is not known.

The sequenced material came from naive CD4+ T cells sorted from blood. Described subset: CD45RA+ positively selected. The TCR was taken from a man aged 18-30 years in good health. The chain is built from TRBV11-2 and TRBJ2-4; D is perhaps TRBD1 or TRBD2 (6 bases each). The CDR3 DNA follows: TGTGCCAGCAGCTCCATCGGAGGGGGACAAAACATTCAGTACTTC. Protein product: CASSSIGGGQNIQYF.